This T cell receptor beta chain derives from a study of blood T cell repertoires in COVID-19 (dated by TCRdb to between 2020 and 2021). Study-level background: Collaborator samples came from the United States, Italy and Spain and covered acute and convalescent phases of COVID-19. The material from the prospective study consisted of cDNA or gDNA derived from T cells, B-cell-depleted T cells, or PBMCs. The dataset comprised deeply sampled blood TCRbeta repertoires from subjects exposed to, actively infected with, or recovered from COVID-19. The repertoires were made available in a free public database intended to serve as a resource for research on the immune response to SARS-CoV-2. The samples were drawn from two sources: the first 160 participants of the ongoing ImmuneRACE study, and 1,000 to 1,500 subjects contributed by 6 global collaborators. The sample metadata nearly always contained a de-identified subject ID, COVID-19 status, age in years and sex. HLA class I and class II types, where available, came from metadata supplied by the sample provider rather than from assay-based typing. Study-wide conclusions, independent of this receptor: Clinical and demographic metadata were provided uncurated, with the amount varying by source and participant.

In the prospective study, participants were about 18 to 100 years old, resided in about two dozen geographic areas of the United States, and were enrolled through a virtual design. To assign participants to cohorts, the prospective study relied on clinical history that participants themselves reported in a screening survey and a study questionnaire. For ImmuneRACE Cohort 3, a participant was defined as recovered based on two consecutive negative NP/OP PCR tests, clearance by a healthcare professional, or resolution of symptoms. Mobile phlebotomists in the prospective study collected whole blood, serum and a nasopharyngeal or oropharyngeal swab from every participant. Over a roughly 2-month period, participants in the prospective study had the option of providing additional blood draws and questionnaires. Blood samples from the prospective study were shipped frozen or at room temperature prior to DNA extraction.

Sequences ENHRY (CDR1) and SYGVKD (CDR2) are obtained from the germline V gene. V lost 4 bases and J lost 3 bases, and the count of bases not matched to a germline gene is 5. Including cysteine and phenylalanine, the CDR3 has 15 amino acids. The CDR3 DNA has 45 bases and is translated from base 1. This clone has more than one count but fewer than ten. The target of this receptor is not known. Nothing much larger sits one base from this clone, and base qualities are not available. TCRbeta CDR3 regions were amplified from genomic DNA by means of the immunoSEQ Assay, a bias-controlled multiplex PCR. On the study's bioinformatics: The number of nucleated cells in each sample was estimated by amplification of reference gene primers within the assay. To quantify the absolute abundance of each unique TCRbeta CDR3 rearrangement, sequence reads were collapsed and filtered. For each sample, productive Simpson clonality was calculated as the square root of Simpson's diversity index across productive rearrangements. TCRdb carries this immuneACCESS record with in-frame sequences only. Its versions omit some clonotypes, under half of them owing to an unresolved V gene in the studies checked, with the rest unexplained. The V and J calls and clone size are taken from that table; D and trimming were inferred from the DNA. Counted in this sample were approximately 440,000 clones; 90% of them appeared once. More than 0.55% of the sample belongs to the ten largest clones.

Sequencing used PBMCs or T cells enriched from blood (not recorded which). The V gene is TRBV10-3 and the J gene is TRBJ1-1; 10 nucleotides in the junction match TRBD1. The TCR sequence derives from a man younger than 35 who had recovered from COVID-19. At the DNA level, the sequence is TGTGCCATCAGTGGAGGTGGGACAGGGGACACTGAAGCTTTCTTT. Translated, it reads CAISGGGTGDTEAFF.